This T cell receptor (beta chain) came from a study of identical twins. Study-wide findings and caveats: Invariant MAIT and iNKT cells may have partly biased zero-insertion analyses.

The CDR3 runs to 17 residues. Germline V CDR1 and CDR2: KGHDR, SFDVKD. This clonotype was recorded a few times. The antigen is unknown. This may come from a read error, since a much larger clone is one base off. One entry per CDR3 protein results from TCRdb running MiXCR on the 5' RACE reads. The sample records 100,000 or so distinct CDR3 sequences, 5.9% being singletons. Material: memory T cells sorted from blood. The chain combines TRBV24-1 with TRBJ2-3; 10 positions agree with TRBD2. The TCR originated in a woman in her forties or fifties in good health. CDR3 loop: CATSDPRTSGSIDTQYF. The CDR3 bases are TGTGCCACCAGTGATCCCAGGACTAGCGGCAGCATAGATACGCAGTATTTT.